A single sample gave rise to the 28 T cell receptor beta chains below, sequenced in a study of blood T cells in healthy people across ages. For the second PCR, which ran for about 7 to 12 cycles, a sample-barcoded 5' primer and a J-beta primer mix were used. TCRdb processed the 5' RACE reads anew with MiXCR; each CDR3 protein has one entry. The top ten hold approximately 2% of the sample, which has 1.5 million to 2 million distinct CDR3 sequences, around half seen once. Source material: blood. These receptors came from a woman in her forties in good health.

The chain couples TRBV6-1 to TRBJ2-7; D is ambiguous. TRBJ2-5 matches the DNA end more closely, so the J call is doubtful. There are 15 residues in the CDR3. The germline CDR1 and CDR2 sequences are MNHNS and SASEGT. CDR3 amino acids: CASRPQARGEETQYF. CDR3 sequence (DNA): TGTGCCAGCAGGCCCCAGGCCCGCGGAGAAGAGACCCAGTACTTC.

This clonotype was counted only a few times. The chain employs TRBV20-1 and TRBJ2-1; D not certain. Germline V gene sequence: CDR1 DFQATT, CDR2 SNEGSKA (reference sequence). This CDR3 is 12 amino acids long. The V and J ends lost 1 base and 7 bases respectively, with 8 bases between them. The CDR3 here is CSARVLENEQFF. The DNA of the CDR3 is TGCAGTGCTAGAGTCCTAGAAAATGAGCAGTTCTTC.

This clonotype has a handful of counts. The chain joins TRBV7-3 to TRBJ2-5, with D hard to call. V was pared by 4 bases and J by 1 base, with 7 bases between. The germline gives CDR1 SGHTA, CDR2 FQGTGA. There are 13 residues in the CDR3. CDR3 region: CASSYHIQETQYF. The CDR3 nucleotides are TGTGCCAGCAGCTACCATATCCAAGAGACCCAGTACTTC.

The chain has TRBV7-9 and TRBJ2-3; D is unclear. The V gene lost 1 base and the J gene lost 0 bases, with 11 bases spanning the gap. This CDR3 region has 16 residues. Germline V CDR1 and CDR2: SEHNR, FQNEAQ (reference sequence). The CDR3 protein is CASSLEGDLSTDTQYF. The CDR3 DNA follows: TGTGCCAGCAGCTTAGAAGGCGACCTGAGCACAGATACGCAGTATTTT.

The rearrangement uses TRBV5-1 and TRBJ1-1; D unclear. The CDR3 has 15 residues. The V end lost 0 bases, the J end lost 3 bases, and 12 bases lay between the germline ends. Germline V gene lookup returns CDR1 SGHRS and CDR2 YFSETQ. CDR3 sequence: CASSLEVGRDTEAFF. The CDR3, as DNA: TGCGCCAGCAGCTTGGAAGTGGGCCGGGACACTGAAGCTTTCTTT.

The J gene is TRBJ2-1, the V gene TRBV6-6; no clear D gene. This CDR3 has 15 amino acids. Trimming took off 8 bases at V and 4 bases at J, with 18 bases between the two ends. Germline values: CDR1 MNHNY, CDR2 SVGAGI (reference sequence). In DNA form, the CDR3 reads TGTGCCAGCCTTATGGAGTCTGCCGGATACAATGAGCAGTTCTTC. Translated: CASLMESAGYNEQFF.

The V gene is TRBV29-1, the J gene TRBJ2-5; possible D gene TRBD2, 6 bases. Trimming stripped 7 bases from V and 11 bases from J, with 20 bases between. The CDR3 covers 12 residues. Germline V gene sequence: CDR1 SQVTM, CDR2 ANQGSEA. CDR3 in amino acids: CSAPGRRDEQYF. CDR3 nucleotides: TGCAGCGCCCCAGGGAGGCGGGATGAGCAGTACTTC.

DNA of the CDR3: TGCGCCAGCAGTGACGCAAGGAGCACAGATACGCAGTATTTT. Translation: CASSDARSTDTQYF. The chain joins TRBV10-1 to TRBJ2-3; no definite D call. The CDR3 length is 14 residues. With 3 bases removed from V and 0 bases from J, the gap between germline ends came to 7 bases. CDR1 and CDR2 from the germline V gene are WNHNN and SYGVQD (reference sequence).

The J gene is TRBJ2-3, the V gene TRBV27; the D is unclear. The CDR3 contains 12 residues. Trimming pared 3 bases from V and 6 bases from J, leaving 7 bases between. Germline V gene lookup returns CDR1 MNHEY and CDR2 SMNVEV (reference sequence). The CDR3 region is CASSFGDDTQYF. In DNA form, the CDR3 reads TGTGCCAGCAGTTTTGGGGATGATACGCAGTATTTT.

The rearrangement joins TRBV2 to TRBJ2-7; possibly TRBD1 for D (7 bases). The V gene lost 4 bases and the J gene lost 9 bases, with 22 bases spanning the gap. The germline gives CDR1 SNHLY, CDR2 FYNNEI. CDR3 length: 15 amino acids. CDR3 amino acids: CASSVRGGGTAAQYF. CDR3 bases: TGTGCCAGCAGTGTACGGGGTGGGGGGACAGCCGCGCAGTACTTC. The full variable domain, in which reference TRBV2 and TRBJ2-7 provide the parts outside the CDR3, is EPEVTQTPSHQVTQMGQEVILRCVPISNHLYFYWYRQILGQKVEFLVSFYNNEISEKSEIFDDQFSVERPDGSNFTLKIRSTKLEDSAMYFCASSVRGGGTAAQYFGPGTRLTVT.

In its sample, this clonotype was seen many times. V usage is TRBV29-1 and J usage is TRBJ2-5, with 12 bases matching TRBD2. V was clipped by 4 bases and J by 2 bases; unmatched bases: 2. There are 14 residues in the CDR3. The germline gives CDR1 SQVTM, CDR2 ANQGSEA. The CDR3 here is CSVALAGGQETQYF. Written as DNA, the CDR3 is TGCAGCGTTGCACTAGCGGGGGGACAAGAGACCCAGTACTTC.

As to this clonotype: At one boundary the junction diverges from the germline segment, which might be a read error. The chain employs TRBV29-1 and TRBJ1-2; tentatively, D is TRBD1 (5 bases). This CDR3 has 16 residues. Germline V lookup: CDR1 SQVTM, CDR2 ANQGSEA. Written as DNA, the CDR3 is TGCAGCGTTGAGCTCCTGTGGCAGGGCCTTAACTATGGCTGCACCTTC. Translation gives CSVELLWQGLNYGCTF.

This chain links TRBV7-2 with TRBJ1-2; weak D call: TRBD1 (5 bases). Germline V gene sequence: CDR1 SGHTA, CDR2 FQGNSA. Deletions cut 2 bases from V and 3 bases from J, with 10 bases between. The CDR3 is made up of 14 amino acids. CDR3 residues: CASSLQGSYYGYTF. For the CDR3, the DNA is TGTGCCAGCAGCTTACAGGGATCTTACTATGGCTACACCTTC.

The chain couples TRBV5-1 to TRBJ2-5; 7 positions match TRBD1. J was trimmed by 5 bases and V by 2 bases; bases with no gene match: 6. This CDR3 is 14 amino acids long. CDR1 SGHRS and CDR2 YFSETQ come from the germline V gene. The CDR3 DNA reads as TGCGCCAGCAGCTTAATTACAGGGGTGGAGACCCAGTACTTC. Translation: CASSLITGVETQYF.

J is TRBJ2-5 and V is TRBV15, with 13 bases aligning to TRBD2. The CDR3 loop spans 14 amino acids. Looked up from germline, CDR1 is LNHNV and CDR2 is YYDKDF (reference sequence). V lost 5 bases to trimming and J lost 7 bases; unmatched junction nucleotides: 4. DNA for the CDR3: TGTGCCACCAGCTTCCGGACTAGCGGGGGGACCCAGTACTTC. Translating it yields CATSFRTSGGTQYF.

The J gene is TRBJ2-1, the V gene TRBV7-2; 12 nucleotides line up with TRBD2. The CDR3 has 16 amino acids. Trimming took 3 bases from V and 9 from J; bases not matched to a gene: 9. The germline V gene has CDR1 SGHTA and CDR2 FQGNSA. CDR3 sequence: CASSLGGLAGWSEQFF. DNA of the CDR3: TGTGCCAGCAGCTTGGGCGGACTAGCGGGGTGGAGTGAGCAGTTCTTC.

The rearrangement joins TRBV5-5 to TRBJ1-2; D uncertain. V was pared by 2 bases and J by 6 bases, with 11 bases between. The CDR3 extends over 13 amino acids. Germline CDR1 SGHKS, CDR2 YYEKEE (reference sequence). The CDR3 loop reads CASSFSGQDGYTF. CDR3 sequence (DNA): TGTGCCAGCAGCTTCTCAGGCCAGGATGGCTACACCTTC. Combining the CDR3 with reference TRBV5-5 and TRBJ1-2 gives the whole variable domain DAGVTQSPTHLIKTRGQQVTLRCSPISGHKSVSWYQQVLGQGPQFIFQYYEKEERGRGNFPDRFSARQFPNYSSELNVNALLLGDSALYLCASSFSGQDGYTFGSGTRLTVV.

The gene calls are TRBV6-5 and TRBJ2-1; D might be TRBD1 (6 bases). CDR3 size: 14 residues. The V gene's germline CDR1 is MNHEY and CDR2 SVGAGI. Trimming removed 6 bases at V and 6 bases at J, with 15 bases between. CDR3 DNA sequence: TGTGCCAGCAGCTTTCACAGGGACCTCAATGAGCAGTTCTTC. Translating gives CASSFHRDLNEQFF.

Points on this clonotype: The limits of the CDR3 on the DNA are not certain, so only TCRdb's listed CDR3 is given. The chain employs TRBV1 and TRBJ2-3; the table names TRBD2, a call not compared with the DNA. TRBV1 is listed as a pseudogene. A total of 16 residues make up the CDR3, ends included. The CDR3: CTSSQEWAGGTDTQYF.

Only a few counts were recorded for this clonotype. The DNA of the CDR3 is TGTGCCAGCAGTTACTCGATACCCTACAATAGCAATCAGCCCCAGCATTTT. Translation gives CASSYSIPYNSNQPQHF. The gene calls are TRBV6-5 and TRBJ1-5; no clear D gene. The germline V gene has CDR1 MNHEY and CDR2 SVGAGI. V was trimmed by 0 bases and J by 0 bases, leaving 12 bases between them. CDR3 length: 17 residues.

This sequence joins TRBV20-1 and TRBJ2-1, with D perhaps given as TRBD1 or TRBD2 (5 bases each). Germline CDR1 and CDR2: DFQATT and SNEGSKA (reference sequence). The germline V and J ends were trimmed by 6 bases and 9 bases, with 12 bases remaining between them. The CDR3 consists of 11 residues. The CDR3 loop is CSATNGAEQFF. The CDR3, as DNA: TGCAGTGCCACAAACGGGGCTGAGCAGTTCTTC.

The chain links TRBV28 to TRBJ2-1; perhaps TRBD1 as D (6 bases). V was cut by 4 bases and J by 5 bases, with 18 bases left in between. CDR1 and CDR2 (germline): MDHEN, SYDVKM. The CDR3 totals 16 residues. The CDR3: CASSSNREWSHNEQFF. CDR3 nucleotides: TGTGCCAGCAGTTCAAACAGGGAATGGTCACACAATGAGCAGTTCTTC.

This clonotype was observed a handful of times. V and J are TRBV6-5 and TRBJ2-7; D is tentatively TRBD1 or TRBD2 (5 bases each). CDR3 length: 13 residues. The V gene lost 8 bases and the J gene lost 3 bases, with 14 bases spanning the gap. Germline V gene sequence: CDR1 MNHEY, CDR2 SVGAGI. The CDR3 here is CASGQGSGYEQYF. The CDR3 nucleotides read TGTGCCAGCGGTCAGGGAAGCGGCTACGAGCAGTACTTC.

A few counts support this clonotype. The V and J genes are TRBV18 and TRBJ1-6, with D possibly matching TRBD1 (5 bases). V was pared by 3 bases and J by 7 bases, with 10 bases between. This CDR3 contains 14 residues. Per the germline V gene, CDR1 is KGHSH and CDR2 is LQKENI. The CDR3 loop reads CASSPQGENSPLHF. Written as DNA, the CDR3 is TGTGCCAGCTCACCGCAGGGCGAGAATTCACCCCTCCACTTT.

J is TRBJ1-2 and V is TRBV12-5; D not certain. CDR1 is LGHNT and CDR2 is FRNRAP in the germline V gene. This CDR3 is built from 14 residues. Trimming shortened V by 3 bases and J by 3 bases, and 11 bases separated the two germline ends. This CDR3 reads CASGFDPKDYGYTF. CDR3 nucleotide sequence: TGTGCTAGTGGTTTTGACCCAAAGGACTATGGCTACACCTTC.

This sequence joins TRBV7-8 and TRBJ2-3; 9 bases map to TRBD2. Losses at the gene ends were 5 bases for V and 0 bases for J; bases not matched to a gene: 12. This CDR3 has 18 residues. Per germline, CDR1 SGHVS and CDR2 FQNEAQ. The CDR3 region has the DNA TGTGCCAGCAGCCGACAAAACGTAGCGGGGGTCAGCACAGATACGCAGTATTTT. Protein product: CASSRQNVAGVSTDTQYF. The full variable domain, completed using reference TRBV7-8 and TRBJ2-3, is GAGVSQSPRYKVAKRGQDVALRCDPISGHVSLFWYQQALGQGPEFLTYFQNEAQLDKSGLPSDRFFAERPEGSVSTLKIQRTQQEDSAVYLCASSRQNVAGVSTDTQYFGPGTRLTVL.

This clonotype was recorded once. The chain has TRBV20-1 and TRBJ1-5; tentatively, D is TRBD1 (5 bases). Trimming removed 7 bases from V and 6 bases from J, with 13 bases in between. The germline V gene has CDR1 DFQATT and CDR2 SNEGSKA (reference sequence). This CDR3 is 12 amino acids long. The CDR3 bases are TGCAGTGTTAACAGGAGGGGTCAGCCCCAGCATTTT. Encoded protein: CSVNRRGQPQHF.

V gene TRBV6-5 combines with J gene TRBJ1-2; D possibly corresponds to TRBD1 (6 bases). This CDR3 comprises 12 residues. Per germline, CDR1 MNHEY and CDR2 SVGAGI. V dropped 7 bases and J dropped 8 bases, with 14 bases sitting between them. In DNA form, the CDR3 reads TGTGCCAGCACATCCACAGGGTGCGGCTACACCTTC. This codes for CASTSTGCGYTF.